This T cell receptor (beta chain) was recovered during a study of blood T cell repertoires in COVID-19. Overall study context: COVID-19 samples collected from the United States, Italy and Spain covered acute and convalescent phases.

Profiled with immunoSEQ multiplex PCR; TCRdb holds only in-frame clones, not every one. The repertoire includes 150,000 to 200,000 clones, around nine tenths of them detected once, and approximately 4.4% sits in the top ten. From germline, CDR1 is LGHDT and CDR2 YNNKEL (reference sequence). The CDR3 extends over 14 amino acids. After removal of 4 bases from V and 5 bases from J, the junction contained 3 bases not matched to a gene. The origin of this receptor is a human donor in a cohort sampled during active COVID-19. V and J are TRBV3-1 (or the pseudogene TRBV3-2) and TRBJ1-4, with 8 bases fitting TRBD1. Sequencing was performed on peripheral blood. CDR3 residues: CASSPRDRNEKLFF. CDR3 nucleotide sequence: TGTGCCAGCAGCCCCCGGGACAGGAATGAAAAACTGTTTTTT.